The 16 T cell receptor beta chains below were found in one sample sequenced in a study of T cell responses to AZD1222 COVID-19 vaccine. Some clones are missing from TCRdb's copy, which holds only in-frame ones; the method was immunoSEQ multiplex PCR. The sample lists about 150,000 clones; more than 75% were seen once. The sequencing used peripheral blood, collected on day 0 of AZD1222 vaccination. These receptors were taken from an adult in good health.

The V gene is TRBV4-3, the J gene TRBJ2-3; a possible D gene is TRBD2 (6 bases). Between the trimmed V and J ends, which lost 1 base and 4 bases, there was a span of 12 bases. From germline, CDR1 is LGHNA and CDR2 YSLEER. The CDR3 is made up of 15 amino acids. In DNA form, the CDR3 reads TGCGCCAGCAGCCAAGCGGAGCGGAGGGCAGATACGCAGTATTTT. It yields the protein CASSQAERRADTQYF.

V and J are TRBV19 and TRBJ1-2; 8 bases map to TRBD1. The J segment lost 4 bases and the V segment lost 3 bases, leaving 7 bases of the junction unmatched. The CDR3 spans 15 residues. Germline CDR1 reads LNHDA; CDR2 reads SQIVND (reference sequence). CDR3 in amino acids: CASSIPDRATYGYTF. The CDR3 DNA reads as TGTGCCAGTAGTATCCCGGACAGGGCGACCTATGGCTACACCTTC.

The V call is TRBV7-2, the J call TRBJ1-2; D is unresolved. Germline CDR1 and CDR2: SGHTA and FQGNSA. This CDR3 is built from 11 residues. V was shortened by 5 bases and J by 7 bases, with 8 bases between the two germline ends. The CDR3 bases are TGTGCCAGCAGCCAGACCGCTGGCTACACCTTC. Translation: CASSQTAGYTF.

Turning to this clone: It is likely a read error, because the conserved phenylalanine at the end of the CDR3 is missing. The DNA is omitted, as the CDR3 cannot be located on it reliably, and the CDR3 follows TCRdb's listing. The J gene is TRBJ1-1, the V gene TRBV9; the table gives TRBD1 as D, unverified against the DNA. Germline V CDR1 and CDR2: SGDLS, YYNGEE. The CDR3 region is 10 residues in length, termini included. The CDR3 sequence is CASSVGTTVP.

Notes on this clone: A junction end diverges from the germline sequence, so it may reflect a read error. This chain links TRBV19 with TRBJ2-7, with 9 nucleotides matching TRBD1. This CDR3 spans 11 amino acids. Germline V gene lookup returns CDR1 LNHDA and CDR2 SQIVND (reference sequence). The chain's CDR3 is CASTMGQGMSF. The CDR3, as DNA: TGTGCCAGTACCATGGGACAGGGCATGTCCTTC. Full variable domain (missing parts from reference TRBV19 and TRBJ2-7): DGGITQSPKYLFRKEGQNVTLSCEQNLNHDAMYWYRQDPGQGLRLIYYSQIVNDFQKGDIAEGYSVSREKKESFPLTVTSAQKNPTAFYLCASTMGQGMSFGPGTRLTVT.

This chain uses TRBV27 with TRBJ2-7; TRBD1 might be the D (6 bases). There are 14 residues in the CDR3. Between the trimmed V and J ends, which lost 3 bases and 3 bases, there was a span of 12 bases. In germline, CDR1 is MNHEY, CDR2 SMNVEV (reference sequence). This chain's CDR3 is CASSFSGENYEQYF. The CDR3 DNA reads TGTGCCAGCAGTTTCTCAGGGGAGAACTACGAGCAGTACTTC.

The chain has TRBV5-4 and TRBJ1-4; D might be TRBD1 (5 bases). The CDR3 totals 13 residues. Trimming removed 1 base from V and 6 bases from J, with 7 bases in between. Germline-derived CDR1 and CDR2 are SGHNT and YYREEE (reference sequence). In DNA form, the CDR3 reads TGTGCCAGCAGCTTGATAGGGGATGAAAAACTGTTTTTT. This codes for CASSLIGDEKLFF.

The chain couples TRBV28 to TRBJ2-2; 7 nucleotides agree with TRBD2. The CDR3 has 14 amino acids. Germline values: CDR1 MDHEN, CDR2 SYDVKM. The J segment lost 4 bases and the V segment lost 6 bases, leaving 5 bases of the junction unmatched. Written as DNA, the CDR3 is TGTGCCAGCAGCCCCCGGGGGGTCACCGGGGAGCTGTTTTTT. Protein product: CASSPRGVTGELFF. The full variable domain, its missing parts supplied by reference TRBV28 and TRBJ2-2, is DVKVTQSSRYLVKRTGEKVFLECVQDMDHENMFWYRQDPGLGLRLIYFSYDVKMKEKGDIPEGYSVSREKKERFSLILESASTNQTSMYLCASSPRGVTGELFFGEGSRLTVL.

The CDR3 DNA follows: TGTGCCAGCAGCTTAGAATGGACCCCAGCCTACGAGCAGTACTTC. Translation gives CASSLEWTPAYEQYF. The chain is built from TRBV7-2 and TRBJ2-7; unclear D gene. Germline CDR1 and CDR2: SGHTA and FQGNSA. V gave up 1 base and J gave up 2 bases, with 12 bases separating them. The CDR3 is made up of 15 amino acids.

The CDR3 DNA reads as TGCAGTGCTAGTTCGGGGATCACTGAAGCTTTCTTT. Translation: CSASSGITEAFF. The chain couples TRBV20-1 to TRBJ1-1; D is undetermined. Germline CDR1 is DFQATT and CDR2 is SNEGSKA (reference sequence). Trimming took off 3 bases at V and 4 bases at J, with 9 bases between the two ends. The CDR3 runs to 12 residues.

The genes are TRBV7-2 and TRBJ2-7; D gene ambiguous. Trimming stripped 6 bases from V and 7 bases from J, with 16 bases between. Looked up from germline, CDR1 is SGHTA and CDR2 is FQGNSA. The CDR3 has 13 residues. CDR3 sequence: CASSFKSLGEQYF. The CDR3 nucleotides are TGTGCCAGCAGTTTTAAAAGTTTGGGGGAGCAGTACTTC.

CDR3 amino acids: CASSLGPGVGSFF. CDR3 DNA: TGTGCCAGCAGCTTGGGTCCGGGGGTTGGGTCTTTCTTT. The chain carries TRBV5-5 and TRBJ1-1, with a weak D call TRBD1 (5 bases). V was cut by 0 bases and J by 12 bases, with 15 bases left in between. The CDR3 has 13 residues. CDR1 is SGHKS and CDR2 is YYEKEE in the germline V gene (reference sequence).

The chain employs TRBV15 and TRBJ2-7; tentatively, D is TRBD2 (6 bases). Trimming cost V 1 base and J 1 base, with 8 bases left between them. This CDR3 region has 14 residues. Per germline, CDR1 LNHNV and CDR2 YYDKDF (reference sequence). CDR3 amino acids: CATSRVGTSYEQYF. CDR3 DNA sequence: TGTGCCACCAGCAGAGTGGGGACTTCCTACGAGCAGTACTTC.

The chain uses TRBV29-1 and TRBJ2-7; D call uncertain. Trimming pared 4 bases from V and 2 bases from J, leaving 6 bases between. The CDR3 length is 11 residues. CDR1 SQVTM and CDR2 ANQGSEA come from the germline V gene. Here the CDR3 DNA reads TGCAGCGTTGGGCAGCCCTACGAGCAGTACTTC. Its translation: CSVGQPYEQYF.

The rearrangement joins TRBV28 to TRBJ1-2, with 12 positions matching TRBD1. The germline gives CDR1 MDHEN, CDR2 SYDVKM. This CDR3 has 14 amino acids. V gave up 10 bases and J gave up 8 bases; unmatched junction bases: 11. CDR3 nucleotides: TGTGCCACTCCAGCTGGGACAGGGGGCGGGGGCTACACCTTC. Residues: CATPAGTGGGGYTF.

The chain uses TRBV27 and TRBJ2-7, with D tentatively TRBD2 (5 bases). V lost 6 bases, J lost 6 bases, and 12 bases lay in between. Germline CDR1 reads MNHEY; CDR2 reads SMNVEV (reference sequence). The CDR3 is made up of 12 amino acids. In nucleotides, the CDR3 is TGTGCCAGCAGGGAAGGAGGAGGCGAGCAGTACTTC. Encoded protein: CASREGGGEQYF.